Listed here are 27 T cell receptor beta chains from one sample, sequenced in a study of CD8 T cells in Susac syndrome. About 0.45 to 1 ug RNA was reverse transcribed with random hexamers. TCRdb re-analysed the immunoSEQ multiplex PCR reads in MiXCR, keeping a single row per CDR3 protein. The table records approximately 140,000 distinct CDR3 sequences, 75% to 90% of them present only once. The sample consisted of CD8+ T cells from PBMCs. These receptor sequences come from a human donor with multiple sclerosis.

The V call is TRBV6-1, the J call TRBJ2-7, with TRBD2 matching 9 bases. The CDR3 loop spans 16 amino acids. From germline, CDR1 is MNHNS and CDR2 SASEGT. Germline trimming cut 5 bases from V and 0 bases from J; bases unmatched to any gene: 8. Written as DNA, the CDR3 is TGTGCCAGCAGTCGAGACCTAGCGGGACTCTCCTACGAGCAGTACGTC. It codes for CASSRDLAGLSYEQYV.

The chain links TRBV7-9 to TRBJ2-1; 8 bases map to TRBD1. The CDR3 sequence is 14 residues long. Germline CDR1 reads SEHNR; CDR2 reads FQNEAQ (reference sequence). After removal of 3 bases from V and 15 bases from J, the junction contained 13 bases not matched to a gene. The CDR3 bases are TGTGCCAGCAGCTTCGAACAGGGGGAACTCCTGGGGTTCTTC. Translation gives CASSFEQGELLGFF.

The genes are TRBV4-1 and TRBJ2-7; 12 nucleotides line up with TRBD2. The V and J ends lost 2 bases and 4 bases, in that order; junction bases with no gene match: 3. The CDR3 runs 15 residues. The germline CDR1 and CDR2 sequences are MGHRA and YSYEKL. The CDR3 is CASSQLAGGLYEQYF. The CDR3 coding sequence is TGCGCCAGCAGCCAACTAGCGGGGGGGCTGTACGAGCAGTACTTC.

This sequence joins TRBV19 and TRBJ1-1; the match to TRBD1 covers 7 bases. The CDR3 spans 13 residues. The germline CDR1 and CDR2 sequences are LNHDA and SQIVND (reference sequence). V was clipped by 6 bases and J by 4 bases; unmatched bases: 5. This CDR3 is CASSPTGLTEAFF. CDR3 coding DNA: TGTGCCAGTAGCCCGACAGGGCTCACTGAAGCTTTCTTT.

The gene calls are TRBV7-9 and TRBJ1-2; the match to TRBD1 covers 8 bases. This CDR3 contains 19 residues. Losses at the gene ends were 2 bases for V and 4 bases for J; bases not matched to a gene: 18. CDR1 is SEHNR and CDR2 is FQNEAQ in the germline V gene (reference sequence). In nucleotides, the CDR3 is TGTGCCAGCAGCTTATCAATCAGAGCGACAGGGGAACTTGGCTATGGCTACACCTTC. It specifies CASSLSIRATGELGYGYTF. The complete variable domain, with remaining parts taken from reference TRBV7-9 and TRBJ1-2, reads DTGVSQNPRHKITKRGQNVTFRCDPISEHNRLYWYRQTLGQGPEFLTYFQNEAQLEKSRLLSDRFSAERPKGSFSTLEIQRTEQGDSAMYLCASSLSIRATGELGYGYTFGSGTRLTVV.

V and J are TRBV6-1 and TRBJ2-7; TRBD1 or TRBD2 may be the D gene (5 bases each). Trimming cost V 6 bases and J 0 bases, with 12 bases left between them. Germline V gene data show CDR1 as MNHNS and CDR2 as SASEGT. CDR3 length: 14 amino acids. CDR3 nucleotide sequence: TGTGCCAGCAGCGAAAGGGACGGCTCCTACGAGCAGTACTTC. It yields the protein CASSERDGSYEQYF.

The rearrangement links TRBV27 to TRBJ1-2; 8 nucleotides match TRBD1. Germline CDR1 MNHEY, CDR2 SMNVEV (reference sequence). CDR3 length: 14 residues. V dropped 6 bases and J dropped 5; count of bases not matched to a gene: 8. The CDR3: CASRLQGEGYGYTF. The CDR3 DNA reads TGTGCCAGCAGGTTACAGGGGGAAGGTTATGGCTACACCTTC.

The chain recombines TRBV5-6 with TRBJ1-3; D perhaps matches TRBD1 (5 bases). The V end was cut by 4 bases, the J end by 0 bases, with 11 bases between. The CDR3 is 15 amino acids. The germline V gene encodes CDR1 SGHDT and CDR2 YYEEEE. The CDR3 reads CASSRGGNSGNTIYF. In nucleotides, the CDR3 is TGTGCCAGCAGCCGGGGGGGAAACTCTGGAAACACCATATATTTT.

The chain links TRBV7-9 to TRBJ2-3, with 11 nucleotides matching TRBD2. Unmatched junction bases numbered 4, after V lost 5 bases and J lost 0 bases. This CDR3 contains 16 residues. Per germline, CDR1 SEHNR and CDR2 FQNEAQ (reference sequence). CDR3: CASSPRTSGSTDTQYF. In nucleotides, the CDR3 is TGTGCCAGCAGCCCTCGGACTAGCGGGAGCACAGATACGCAGTATTTT.

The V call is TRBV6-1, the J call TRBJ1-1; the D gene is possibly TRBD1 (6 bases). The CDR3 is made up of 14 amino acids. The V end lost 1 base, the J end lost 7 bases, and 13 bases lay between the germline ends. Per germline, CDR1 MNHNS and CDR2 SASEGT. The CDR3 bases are TGTGCCAGCAGTGAAGGGACAGTAGGACTTGAAGCTTTCTTT. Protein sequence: CASSEGTVGLEAFF.

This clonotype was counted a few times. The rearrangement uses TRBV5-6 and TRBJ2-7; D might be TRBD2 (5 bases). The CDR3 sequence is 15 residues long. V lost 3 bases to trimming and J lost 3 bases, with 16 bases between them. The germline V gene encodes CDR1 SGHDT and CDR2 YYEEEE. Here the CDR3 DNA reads TGTGCCAGCAGCTCCCCTAGAGGGAACGTCTACGAGCAGTACTTC. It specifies CASSSPRGNVYEQYF.

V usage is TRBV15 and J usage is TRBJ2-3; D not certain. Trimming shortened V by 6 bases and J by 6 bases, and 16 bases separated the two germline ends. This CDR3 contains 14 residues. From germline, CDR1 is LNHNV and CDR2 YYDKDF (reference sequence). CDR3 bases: TGTGCCACCAGTATATACCCCTTGACGGATACGCAGTATTTT. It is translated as CATSIYPLTDTQYF. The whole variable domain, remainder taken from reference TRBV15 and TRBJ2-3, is DAMVIQNPRYQVTQFGKPVTLSCSQTLNHNVMYWYQQKSSQAPKLLFHYYDKDFNNEADTPDNFQSRRPNTSFCFLDIRSPGLGDTAMYLCATSIYPLTDTQYFGPGTRLTVL.

This CDR3 is CASSVNPPGTGVYNEQFF. For the CDR3, the DNA is TGTGCCAGCAGCGTAAACCCGCCTGGGACAGGGGTGTACAATGAGCAGTTCTTC. This chain links TRBV9 with TRBJ2-1; 10 bases are a match to TRBD1. The CDR3 runs 18 residues. The V gene end was trimmed by 1 base and the J gene end by 4 bases; junction bases not matched to a gene: 11. The V gene's germline CDR1 is SGDLS and CDR2 YYNGEE.

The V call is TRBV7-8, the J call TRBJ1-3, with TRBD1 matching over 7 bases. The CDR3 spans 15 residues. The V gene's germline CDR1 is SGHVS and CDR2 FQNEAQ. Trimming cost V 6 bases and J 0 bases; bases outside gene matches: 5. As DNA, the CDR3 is TGTGCCAGCAGGCCCGGGACAGTCTCTGGAAACACCATATATTTT. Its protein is CASRPGTVSGNTIYF.

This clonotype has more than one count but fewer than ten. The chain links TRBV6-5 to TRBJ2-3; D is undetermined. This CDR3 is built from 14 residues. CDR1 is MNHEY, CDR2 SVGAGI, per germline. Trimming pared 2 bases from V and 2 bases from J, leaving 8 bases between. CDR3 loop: CASSYDTATDTQYF. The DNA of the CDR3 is TGTGCCAGCAGTTACGATACGGCCACAGATACGCAGTATTTT.

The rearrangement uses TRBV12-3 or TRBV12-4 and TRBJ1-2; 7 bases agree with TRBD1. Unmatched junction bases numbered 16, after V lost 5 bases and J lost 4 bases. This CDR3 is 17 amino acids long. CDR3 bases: TGTGCCAGCAGTCCCAATCCCTGGACAGGTGGACTCTATGGCTACACCTTC. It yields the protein CASSPNPWTGGLYGYTF.

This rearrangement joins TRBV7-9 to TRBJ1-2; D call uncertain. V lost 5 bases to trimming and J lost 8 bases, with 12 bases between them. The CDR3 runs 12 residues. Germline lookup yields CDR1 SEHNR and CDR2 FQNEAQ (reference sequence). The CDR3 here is CASSTQGYGYTF. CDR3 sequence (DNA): TGTGCCAGCAGCACCCAAGGATACGGCTACACCTTC.

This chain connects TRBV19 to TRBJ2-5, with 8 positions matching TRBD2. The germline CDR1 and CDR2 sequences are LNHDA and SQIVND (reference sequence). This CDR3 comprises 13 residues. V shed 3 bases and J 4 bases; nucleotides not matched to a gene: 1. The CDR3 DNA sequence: TGTGCCAGTAGTATGGCGGGAGGAGAGACCCAGTACTTC. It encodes CASSMAGGETQYF.

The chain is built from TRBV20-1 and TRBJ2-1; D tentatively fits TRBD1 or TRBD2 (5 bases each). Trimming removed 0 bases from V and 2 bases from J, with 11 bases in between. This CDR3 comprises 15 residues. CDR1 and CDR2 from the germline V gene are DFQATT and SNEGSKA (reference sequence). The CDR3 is CSARDLGEPYNEQFF. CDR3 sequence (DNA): TGCAGTGCTAGAGATCTGGGGGAGCCCTACAATGAGCAGTTCTTC.

Written as DNA, the CDR3 is TGTGCCAGCAGCCCCAGGGGGACAGGGGCCCGAATTGGGGGGAATGAGCAGTTCTTC. This encodes CASSPRGTGARIGGNEQFF. The chain uses TRBV5-4 and TRBJ2-1, with TRBD1 identical over 10 bases. CDR1 is SGHNT, CDR2 YYREEE, per germline (reference sequence). Trimming at V came to 4 bases and at J to 7 bases, leaving 20 bases not matched to a gene. This CDR3 has 19 amino acids. Full variable domain (remainder filled in from reference TRBV5-4 and TRBJ2-1): ETGVTQSPTHLIKTRGQQVTLRCSSQSGHNTVSWYQQALGQGPQFIFQYYREEENGRGNFPPRFSGLQFPNYSSELNVNALELDDSALYLCASSPRGTGARIGGNEQFFGPGTRLTVL.

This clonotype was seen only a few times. The CDR3 is CSASGGGTIGELFF. The CDR3 region has the DNA TGCAGTGCTAGTGGCGGGGGTACAATCGGGGAGCTGTTTTTT. This rearrangement joins TRBV20-1 to TRBJ2-2; 7 bases match TRBD2. The CDR3 has 14 residues. Trimming cost V 3 bases and J 7 bases; bases outside gene matches: 8. Germline assignment: CDR1 DFQATT and CDR2 SNEGSKA (reference sequence).

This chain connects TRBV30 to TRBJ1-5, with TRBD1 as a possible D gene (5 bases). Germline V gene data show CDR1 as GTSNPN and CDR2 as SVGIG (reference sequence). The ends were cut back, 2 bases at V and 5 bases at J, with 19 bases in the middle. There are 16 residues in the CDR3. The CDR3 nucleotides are TGTGCCTGGAGTCCCGGGGCAGGGTATTGGGATCAGCCCCAGCATTTT. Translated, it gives CAWSPGAGYWDQPQHF.

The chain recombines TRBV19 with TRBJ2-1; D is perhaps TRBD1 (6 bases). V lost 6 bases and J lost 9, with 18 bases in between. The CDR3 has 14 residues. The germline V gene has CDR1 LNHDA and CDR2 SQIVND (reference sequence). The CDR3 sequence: CASRTWPRRGEQFF. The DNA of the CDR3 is TGTGCCAGTAGAACCTGGCCCCGCAGGGGTGAGCAGTTCTTC.

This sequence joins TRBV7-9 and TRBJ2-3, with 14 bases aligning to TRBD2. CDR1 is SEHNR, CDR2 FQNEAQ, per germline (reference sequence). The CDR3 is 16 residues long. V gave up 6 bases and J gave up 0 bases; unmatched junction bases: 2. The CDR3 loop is CASSWTSGGSTDTQYF. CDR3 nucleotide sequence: TGTGCCAGCAGTTGGACTAGCGGGGGGAGCACAGATACGCAGTATTTT.

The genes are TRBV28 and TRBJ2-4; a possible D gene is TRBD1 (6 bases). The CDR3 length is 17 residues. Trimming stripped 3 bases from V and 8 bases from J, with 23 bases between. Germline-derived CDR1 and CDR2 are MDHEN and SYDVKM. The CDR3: CASSFPSLQGLADIQYF. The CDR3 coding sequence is TGTGCCAGCAGTTTTCCCTCTCTTCAGGGGTTGGCGGACATTCAGTACTTC.

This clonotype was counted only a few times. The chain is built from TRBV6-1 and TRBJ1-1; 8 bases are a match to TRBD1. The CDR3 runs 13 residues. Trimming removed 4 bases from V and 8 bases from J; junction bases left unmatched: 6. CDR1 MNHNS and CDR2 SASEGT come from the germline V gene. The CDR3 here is CASSVSQGAEAFF. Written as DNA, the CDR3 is TGTGCCAGCAGTGTTAGCCAGGGGGCGGAAGCTTTCTTT.

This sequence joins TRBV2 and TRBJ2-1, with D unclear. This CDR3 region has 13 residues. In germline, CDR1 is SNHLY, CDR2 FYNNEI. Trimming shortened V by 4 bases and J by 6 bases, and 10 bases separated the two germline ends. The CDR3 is CASSVWAANEQFF. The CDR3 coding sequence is TGTGCCAGCAGTGTTTGGGCAGCCAATGAGCAGTTCTTC. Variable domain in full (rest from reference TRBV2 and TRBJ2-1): EPEVTQTPSHQVTQMGQEVILRCVPISNHLYFYWYRQILGQKVEFLVSFYNNEISEKSEIFDDQFSVERPDGSNFTLKIRSTKLEDSAMYFCASSVWAANEQFFGPGTRLTVL.